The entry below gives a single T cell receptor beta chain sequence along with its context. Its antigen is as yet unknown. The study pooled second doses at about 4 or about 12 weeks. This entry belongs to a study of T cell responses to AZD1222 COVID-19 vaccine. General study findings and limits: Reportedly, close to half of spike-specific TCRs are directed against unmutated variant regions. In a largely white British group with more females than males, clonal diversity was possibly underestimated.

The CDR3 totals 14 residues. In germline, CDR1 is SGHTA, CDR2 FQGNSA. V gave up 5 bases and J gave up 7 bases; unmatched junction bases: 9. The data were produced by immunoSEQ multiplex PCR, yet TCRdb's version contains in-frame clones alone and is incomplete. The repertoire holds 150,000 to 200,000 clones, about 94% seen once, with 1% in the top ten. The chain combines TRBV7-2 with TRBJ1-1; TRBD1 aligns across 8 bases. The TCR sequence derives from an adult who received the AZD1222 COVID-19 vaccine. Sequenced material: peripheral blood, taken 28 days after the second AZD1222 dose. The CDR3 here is CASSPRGTGYEAFF. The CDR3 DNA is TGTGCCAGCAGCCCCCGGGGGACAGGCTATGAAGCTTTCTTT. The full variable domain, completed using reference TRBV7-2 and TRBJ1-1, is GAGVSQSPSNKVTEKGKDVELRCDPISGHTALYWYRQSLGQGLEFLIYFQGNSAPDKSGLPSDRFSAERTGGSVSTLTIQRTQQEDSAVYLCASSPRGTGYEAFFGQGTRLTVV.